Below, 12 T cell receptor beta chains from the same sample are listed, as sequenced in a study of T cell changes during pregnancy in multiple sclerosis (dated by TCRdb to the late 2010s). Library prep was done by the immunoSEQ multiplex PCR assay. TCRdb re-hosts the immuneACCESS table, in-frame sequences only. Its copies lack some clones; in the studies checked, an unresolved V gene accounts for under half of them, and the cause for the rest is not known. The sample has 70,000 to 90,000 clones on record, around 93% of them singletons. The leading ten clones occupy about 0.72% of the sample. Sequencing used peripheral blood, obtained in the second trimester of pregnancy. All receptors come from a female donor in good health, enrolled as a control in a pregnancy study.

The chain couples TRBV4-3 to TRBJ1-3; D is undetermined. Germline assignment: CDR1 LGHNA and CDR2 YSLEER. This CDR3 has 16 residues. Trimming shortened V by 1 base and J by 0 bases, and 10 bases separated the two germline ends. The CDR3 region has the DNA TGCGCCAGCAGCCAAGCCCTCAGAAGCTCTGGAAACACCATATATTTT. Its protein is CASSQALRSSGNTIYF.

The chain employs TRBV7-9 and TRBJ2-2; tentative D call: TRBD2 (5 bases). V was shortened by 1 base and J by 10 bases, with 7 bases between the two germline ends. Germline V gene sequence: CDR1 SEHNR, CDR2 FQNEAQ (reference sequence). The length of the CDR3 is 12 residues. The CDR3 DNA sequence: TGTGCCAGCAGCTTAGGGGAGCAGGAGCTGTTTTTT. It yields the protein CASSLGEQELFF.

V usage is TRBV7-3 and J usage is TRBJ2-6, with TRBD2 matching over 8 bases. The CDR3 covers 18 residues. Germline assignment: CDR1 SGHTA and CDR2 FQGTGA. The ends lost 1 base at V and 0 bases at J; junction bases unmatched: 5. The CDR3 nucleotides read TGTGCCAGCAGCTTAAACGGCGGGGGGATCTCTGGGGCCAACGTCCTGACTTTC. This sequence encodes CASSLNGGGISGANVLTF.

In this sample, this clone turned up once. The chain recombines TRBV5-1 with TRBJ1-1; 8 bases align to TRBD1. V gave up 0 bases and J gave up 3 bases; unmatched junction bases: 4. Per germline, CDR1 SGHRS and CDR2 YFSETQ. The CDR3 runs 15 residues. In DNA form, the CDR3 reads TGCGCCAGCAGCTTGGGTCAGGGGGCCTACACTGAAGCTTTCTTT. Translated: CASSLGQGAYTEAFF.

A word on this clone: One junction end does not reproduce the germline sequence, and a read error may be involved. The chain combines TRBV7-7 with TRBJ2-1; 9 positions agree with TRBD1. Germline-derived CDR1 and CDR2 are SSHAT and FNYEAQ (reference sequence). The CDR3 consists of 15 residues. The CDR3 DNA follows: TGTGCTAGCAGCCGAGACAGGGGGGGGGACAATGAGCAGTTCTTC. This codes for CASSRDRGGDNEQFF.

This chain connects TRBV14 to TRBJ2-1; D uncertain. Germline CDR1 reads SGHDN; CDR2 reads FVKESK. V lost 0 bases, J lost 8 bases, and 5 bases lay in between. The CDR3 has 12 residues. This CDR3 is CASSQEAYEQFF. CDR3 DNA sequence: TGTGCCAGCAGCCAAGAAGCGTATGAGCAGTTCTTC. The variable domain in full, completed from reference TRBV14 and TRBJ2-1, reads EAGVTQFPSHSVIEKGQTVTLRCDPISGHDNLYWYRRVMGKEIKFLLHFVKESKQDESGMPNNRFLAERTGGTYSTLKVQPAELEDSGVYFCASSQEAYEQFFGPGTRLTVL.

The chain couples TRBV9 to TRBJ2-3, with D possibly TRBD1 on 5 matching bases. The germline V gene encodes CDR1 SGDLS and CDR2 YYNGEE. CDR3 size: 16 residues. V dropped 0 bases and J dropped 1 base, with 12 bases sitting between them. CDR3 loop: CASSVGQGEGTDTQYF. DNA of the CDR3: TGTGCCAGCAGCGTAGGGCAGGGTGAGGGCACAGATACGCAGTATTTT.

J is TRBJ1-1 and V is TRBV19, with a possible D match to TRBD1 (6 bases). Trimming shortened V by 5 bases and J by 2 bases, and 15 bases separated the two germline ends. The CDR3 runs 15 residues. Germline V gene sequence: CDR1 LNHDA, CDR2 SQIVND (reference sequence). As DNA, the CDR3 is TGTGCCAGTAGTTCCCAGGGACACATAAACACTGAAGCTTTCTTT. Translating it yields CASSSQGHINTEAFF.

This sequence joins TRBV18 and TRBJ2-1; D not resolved. V was pared by 6 bases and J by 4 bases, with 10 bases between. The germline gives CDR1 KGHSH, CDR2 LQKENI. The CDR3 spans 13 residues. This CDR3 is CASSPFIYNEQFF. CDR3 nucleotide sequence: TGTGCCAGCTCCCCGTTTATTTACAATGAGCAGTTCTTC.

The CDR3 reads CATSRGRGQGHTEAFF. For the CDR3, the DNA is TGTGCCACCAGCAGAGGCAGAGGACAGGGGCATACTGAAGCTTTCTTT. The chain has TRBV15 and TRBJ1-1; 9 nucleotides line up with TRBD1. Germline CDR1 is LNHNV and CDR2 is YYDKDF (reference sequence). Trimming took 1 base from V and 5 from J; bases not matched to a gene: 8. The CDR3 has 16 amino acids.

This clone was observed a single time. The rearrangement uses TRBV9 and TRBJ2-7; TRBD1 might be the D (6 bases). This CDR3 is built from 14 residues. CDR1 is SGDLS, CDR2 YYNGEE, per germline. V lost 4 bases and J lost 1, with 12 bases in between. CDR3 in DNA: TGTGCCAGCAGCCCGGGACACGGATCCTACGAGCAGTACTTC. This gives the protein CASSPGHGSYEQYF.

The chain combines TRBV6-1 with TRBJ1-5; 10 bases are a match to TRBD1. V dropped 8 bases and J dropped 5; count of bases not matched to a gene: 3. The CDR3 has 13 residues. The germline V gene has CDR1 MNHNS and CDR2 SASEGT. CDR3 nucleotides: TGTGCCAGCGGACAGGGGGGCGATCAGCCCCAGCATTTT. Translating it yields CASGQGGDQPQHF.